One and the same sample provided the 32 T cell receptor beta chains below, sequenced in a study of regulatory T cells in long-lasting Graves disease. This sample's time point: newly diagnosed GD, antithyroid drugs for less than 3 months. After RNA was extracted from PBMCs, the TCR library was made from it. Combining iRepertoire HTBI primers with Arm-PCR of CDR3 regions, the authors built TCR beta libraries. A single record per CDR3 protein comes from TCRdb applying MiXCR to the multiplex PCR reads. The table lists under 300,000 distinct CDR3 sequences, around 20% of them singletons. Sequencing used peripheral blood mononuclear cells (PBMCs), obtained at new diagnosis, from a patient treated with antithyroid drugs. These receptors were obtained from a female donor with Graves disease.

The V and J genes are TRBV20-1 and TRBJ2-3; TRBD1 is a possible D gene (5 bases). Germline CDR1 reads DFQATT; CDR2 reads SNEGSKA (reference sequence). CDR3 size: 12 residues. V was shortened by 7 bases and J by 5 bases, with 13 bases between the two germline ends. The CDR3 loop is CSGRGAGDTQYF. CDR3 bases: TGCAGTGGAAGGGGCGCAGGAGATACGCAGTATTTT.

This clonotype turned up a few times. The rearrangement joins TRBV6-1 to TRBJ1-2; D perhaps matches TRBD1 (6 bases). The germline CDR1 and CDR2 sequences are MNHNS and SASEGT. V was pared by 4 bases and J by 5 bases, with 14 bases between. The CDR3 is 14 residues long. The CDR3 sequence: CASSAPGTYYGYTF. CDR3 DNA sequence: TGTGCCAGCAGTGCCCCCGGGACATATTATGGCTACACCTTC.

This clonotype was seen repeatedly, ten times or more. This chain joins TRBV19 and TRBJ1-5; TRBD1 is a possible D gene (6 bases). The CDR3 spans 18 residues. V was pared by 1 base and J by 4 bases, with 20 bases between. Per the germline V gene, CDR1 is LNHDA and CDR2 is SQIVND (reference sequence). In DNA, the CDR3 is TGTGCCAGTAGTATAGGGATGCCGGGACACGGAAAGAATCAGCCCCAGCATTTT. It is translated as CASSIGMPGHGKNQPQHF.

This clonotype was counted once. The chain has TRBV2 and TRBJ2-3; maybe TRBD1 (6 bases). The J call may be wrong; the DNA end is better matched by TRBJ2-5. This CDR3 has 14 amino acids. Germline CDR1 and CDR2: SNHLY and FYNNEI. The DNA of the CDR3 is TGTGCCAGCTGGGGGCAGGGATCGACGGAGACCCAGTACTTC. Translation gives CASWGQGSTETQYF.

The rearrangement links TRBV6-1 to TRBJ1-2, with TRBD1 matching over 8 bases. The junction had 10 bases not matched to a gene; V was cut back by 6 bases and J by 4 bases. The CDR3 spans 15 residues. The germline V gene encodes CDR1 MNHNS and CDR2 SASEGT. Here the CDR3 DNA reads TGTGCCAGCAGGCTCGGACAGGGACTAAGCTATGGCTACACCTTC. As protein: CASRLGQGLSYGYTF.

As regards this clonotype: A clone one base away is much larger, so this may be a read error. CDR3 DNA: TGCAGCGTTGATGGACCAGCGGGAGGACCGAGCTCCTACAATGAGCAGTTCTTC. Translated: CSVDGPAGGPSSYNEQFF. The rearrangement joins TRBV29-1 to TRBJ2-1; 9 bases are a match to TRBD2. Germline V gives CDR1 SQVTM, CDR2 ANQGSEA. The CDR3 runs 18 residues. Unmatched junction bases numbered 12, after V lost 3 bases and J lost 0 bases.

The J gene is TRBJ2-7, the V gene TRBV20-1; 10 positions match TRBD1. Unmatched junction bases numbered 4, after V lost 6 bases and J lost 5 bases. Germline V lookup: CDR1 DFQATT, CDR2 SNEGSKA (reference sequence). The CDR3 sequence is 12 residues long. The CDR3 DNA is TGCAGTGCCGGACAGGGGGGTAACGAGCAGTACTTC. As protein: CSAGQGGNEQYF.

J is TRBJ1-6 and V is TRBV10-3; D is perhaps TRBD1 (5 bases). The CDR3 sequence is 13 residues long. The germline V gene encodes CDR1 ENHRY and CDR2 SYGVKD. V lost 7 bases to trimming and J lost 7 bases, with 11 bases between them. CDR3 nucleotides: TGTGCCATCAACCAGCAGGGCAATTCACCCCTCCACTTT. Its translation is CAINQQGNSPLHF.

Ten or more counts support this clonotype. The J gene is TRBJ2-3, the V gene TRBV11-1; the match to TRBD1 covers 7 bases. The junction had 19 bases not matched to a gene; V was cut back by 4 bases and J by 0 bases. Germline-derived CDR1 and CDR2 are SGHAT and FQDESV (reference sequence). The CDR3 spans 20 residues. The CDR3 region is CASSSTYQYIGTASTDTQYF. CDR3 nucleotide sequence: TGTGCCAGCAGCTCCACGTACCAATACATCGGGACAGCTAGCACAGATACGCAGTATTTT.

Many counts were recorded for this clonotype. The chain carries TRBV27 and TRBJ1-2; no reliable D call. Per germline, CDR1 MNHEY and CDR2 SMNVEV (reference sequence). The length of the CDR3 is 12 residues. V lost 5 bases, J lost 8 bases, and 12 bases lay in between. CDR3 in amino acids: CASSPTVGGYTF. In nucleotides, the CDR3 is TGTGCCAGCAGTCCCACTGTGGGGGGCTACACCTTC.

This clonotype was picked up a small number of times. A much larger clone differs from this one at a single base, so this may be a read error. V usage is TRBV6-1 and J usage is TRBJ1-1, with D unclear. The germline V gene has CDR1 MNHNS and CDR2 SASEGT. With 11 bases removed from V and 5 bases from J, the gap between germline ends came to 18 bases. There are 13 residues in the CDR3. Written as DNA, the CDR3 is TGTGCCGGCACCAACGCCGAAGGGACTGAAGCTTTCTTT. Its protein product is CAGTNAEGTEAFF.

The gene calls are TRBV12-3 or TRBV12-4 and TRBJ2-3; 15 nucleotides match TRBD2. This CDR3 has 15 residues. The junction had 2 bases not matched to a gene; V was cut back by 6 bases and J by 4 bases. DNA for the CDR3: TGTGCCAGCAGGTGGACTAGCGGGGGGGCAGATACGCAGTATTTT. It specifies CASRWTSGGADTQYF.

This chain links TRBV19 with TRBJ1-6, with 8 bases lining up with TRBD1. Germline V gene data show CDR1 as LNHDA and CDR2 as SQIVND (reference sequence). J was trimmed by 13 bases and V by 3 bases; bases with no gene match: 11. The CDR3 length is 15 residues. The DNA for the CDR3 is TGTGCCAGTAGTATCGGGACAGGCCGGCCAAGGCCCCTCCACTTT. Amino acids: CASSIGTGRPRPLHF.

The V and J genes are TRBV20-1 and TRBJ1-1; no clear D. The CDR3 totals 14 residues. Germline CDR1 DFQATT, CDR2 SNEGSKA (reference sequence). V lost 0 bases, J lost 6 bases, and 14 bases lay in between. The CDR3 here is CSARDRRFPAEAFF. The CDR3 DNA reads as TGCAGTGCTAGAGATCGAAGGTTCCCCGCTGAAGCTTTCTTT.

This clonotype was observed many times. The J gene is TRBJ2-7, the V gene TRBV2, with 12 bases that match TRBD2. Germline V gene data show CDR1 as SNHLY and CDR2 as FYNNEI. There are 16 residues in the CDR3. After removal of 5 bases from V and 7 bases from J, the junction contained 12 bases not matched to a gene. The CDR3 loop reads CASSYGLAGTGYEQYF. Here the CDR3 DNA reads TGTGCCAGCAGTTACGGACTAGCGGGAACCGGGTATGAGCAGTACTTC.

This clonotype was picked up many times. The V gene is TRBV5-1, the J gene TRBJ2-2, with D perhaps TRBD1 (6 bases). This CDR3 region has 15 residues. In germline, CDR1 is SGHRS, CDR2 YFSETQ. V lost 5 bases to trimming and J lost 2 bases, with 13 bases between them. CDR3 region: CASRPGTTNTGELFF. CDR3 coding DNA: TGCGCCAGCAGACCCGGGACAACCAACACCGGGGAGCTGTTTTTT.

As to this clonotype: This may stem from a read error, because a much larger clone lies one nucleotide away. The rearrangement uses TRBV9 and TRBJ1-1; no clear D. The CDR3 covers 14 residues. Deletions cut 0 bases from V and 3 bases from J, with 9 bases between. The germline gives CDR1 SGDLS, CDR2 YYNGEE. The DNA for the CDR3 is TGTGCCAGCAGCGTAGGGTCGGACTACACTGAAGCTTTCTTT. This gives the protein CASSVGSDYTEAFF.

This clonotype was observed at least ten times. This chain uses TRBV20-1 with TRBJ1-1; 8 nucleotides agree with TRBD1. Germline loops: CDR1 DFQATT, CDR2 SNEGSKA (reference sequence). CDR3 size: 12 residues. The J segment lost 4 bases and the V segment lost 6 bases, leaving 4 bases of the junction unmatched. The DNA of the CDR3 is TGCAGTGCGGGACAGGATGGCACTGAAGCTTTCTTT. This codes for CSAGQDGTEAFF.

At least ten counts were recorded for this clonotype. This rearrangement joins TRBV14 to TRBJ2-4, with 9 nucleotides matching TRBD1. The CDR3 covers 14 residues. Unmatched junction bases numbered 1, after V lost 1 base and J lost 6 bases. In germline, CDR1 is SGHDN, CDR2 FVKESK. CDR3 sequence (DNA): TGTGCCAGCAGCCAAGCGGGACAGGGAAACATTCAGTACTTC. It codes for CASSQAGQGNIQYF.

Details on this clonotype: This sequence is one base from a far larger clone and is likely a read error. The V call is TRBV2, the J call TRBJ2-1; D may be TRBD2 (7 bases). The closer fit of TRBJ2-5 to the DNA end suggests the J call may be wrong. The CDR3 is 16 amino acids. Germline V lookup: CDR1 SNHLY, CDR2 FYNNEI. The CDR3, as DNA: TGTGCCAGCACACCGATTCCCGGGGGGCGGGGGGAGACCCAGTACTTC. This translates into CASTPIPGGRGETQYF.

This clonotype was detected ten times or more. The gene calls are TRBV28 and TRBJ2-1; possibly TRBD2 for D (6 bases). CDR1 and CDR2 from the germline V gene are MDHEN and SYDVKM. The CDR3 runs 13 residues. Trimming pared 3 bases from V and 5 bases from J, leaving 8 bases between. Here the CDR3 DNA reads TGTGCCAGCAGTTTTTGGACTAACAATGAGCAGTTCTTC. Its translation is CASSFWTNNEQFF.

J is TRBJ1-4 and V is TRBV7-2, with 11 bases aligning to TRBD1. J was trimmed by 3 bases and V by 5 bases; bases with no gene match: 5. The CDR3 consists of 16 residues. CDR1 and CDR2 from the germline V gene are SGHTA and FQGNSA. CDR3 coding DNA: TGTGCCAGCAGCCTGGGACAGGGGGGATCTAATGAAAAACTGTTTTTT. Amino acids: CASSLGQGGSNEKLFF.

This clonotype was detected ten times or more. The chain couples TRBV7-2 to TRBJ2-5, with no clear D. V was cut by 1 base and J by 4 bases, with 7 bases left in between. The CDR3 contains 13 residues. The V gene's germline CDR1 is SGHTA and CDR2 FQGNSA. The CDR3 DNA reads TGTGCCAGCAGCTTAGGACGGAGAGAGACCCAGTACTTC. This codes for CASSLGRRETQYF.

In regard to this clonotype: Being one base from a much bigger clone, this may be a read error. Since the CDR3 does not end with the conserved phenylalanine or tryptophan, this likely comes from a read error. The chain is built from TRBV6-1 and TRBJ2-1; D unclear. Germline V gene data show CDR1 as MNHNS and CDR2 as SASEGT. V lost 7 bases to trimming and J lost 3 bases, with 10 bases between them. The CDR3 totals 13 residues. The CDR3 DNA reads as TGTGCCAGCACCCGCCAGGACTACAATGAGCAGTTCTCC. Its protein product is CASTRQDYNEQFS.

This clonotype was observed many times. The J gene is TRBJ2-7, the V gene TRBV10-3; 9 bases are shared with TRBD1. The ends lost 4 bases at V and 3 bases at J; junction bases unmatched: 1. This CDR3 has 13 amino acids. The germline gives CDR1 ENHRY, CDR2 SYGVKD. The CDR3 spells CAISGTGDYEQYF. The DNA of the CDR3 is TGTGCCATCAGTGGGACAGGGGACTACGAGCAGTACTTC.

This clonotype was detected only a few times. The chain is built from TRBV6-2 or TRBV6-3 and TRBJ2-1; 7 bases are a match to TRBD2. The CDR3 is 14 amino acids. The V gene end was trimmed by 2 bases and the J gene end by 6 bases; junction bases not matched to a gene: 4. Germline assignment: CDR1 MNHEY and CDR2 SVGEGT. The CDR3: CASSYLGEGNEQFF. CDR3 coding DNA: TGTGCCAGCAGTTACCTGGGGGAGGGCAATGAGCAGTTCTTC.

At least ten counts were recorded for this clonotype. The rearrangement links TRBV20-1 to TRBJ2-1, with 7 bases identical to TRBD2. Germline V gene lookup returns CDR1 DFQATT and CDR2 SNEGSKA (reference sequence). This CDR3 contains 15 residues. V shed 0 bases and J 8 bases; nucleotides not matched to a gene: 10. DNA for the CDR3: TGCAGTGCTAGAGATCTGCGGGGGATCGAGGATGAGCAGTTCTTC. This gives the protein CSARDLRGIEDEQFF.

This clonotype was detected many times. This chain joins TRBV7-3 and TRBJ2-1, with 9 nucleotides matching TRBD2. CDR3 length equals 14 residues. V was pared by 6 bases and J by 8 bases, with 8 bases of the junction left unmatched. In germline, CDR1 is SGHTA, CDR2 FQGTGA. CDR3 region: CASSYLAGRDEQFF. CDR3 DNA sequence: TGTGCCAGCAGTTACCTAGCGGGAAGAGATGAGCAGTTCTTC.

This clonotype is a singleton in its sample. A read error is possible here, since a much larger clone lies one base away. The chain uses TRBV7-3 and TRBJ2-2; 7 positions agree with TRBD1. Germline V gene sequence: CDR1 SGHTA, CDR2 FQGTGA. The junction had 9 bases not matched to a gene; V was cut back by 5 bases and J by 6 bases. The CDR3 runs to 15 residues. The CDR3 DNA sequence: TGTGCCAGCAGCCTCAGGGGGAAGGGGTCCGGGGAGCTGTTTTTT. Amino acids: CASSLRGKGSGELFF.

This clonotype has at least ten counts. The chain employs TRBV4-3 and TRBJ2-1; maybe TRBD2 (6 bases). Germline CDR1 is LGHNA and CDR2 is YSLEER. This CDR3 has 16 amino acids. Trimming pared 3 bases from V and 6 bases from J, leaving 18 bases between. The CDR3 loop is CASSQRRAGWSNEQFF. For the CDR3, the DNA is TGCGCCAGCAGCCAGAGAAGGGCGGGATGGTCCAATGAGCAGTTCTTC.

Of note for this clonotype: A far larger clone lies a single base away; this is likely a read error. The chain couples TRBV7-9 to TRBJ2-1, with TRBD2 identical over 8 bases. This CDR3 has 15 residues. Looked up from germline, CDR1 is SEHNR and CDR2 is FQNEAQ (reference sequence). The CDR3 sequence: CACSFDGLASNEQFF. The CDR3 DNA reads as TGTGCCTGCAGCTTCGACGGACTAGCTAGCAATGAGCAGTTCTTC.

This clonotype was counted many times. The chain recombines TRBV7-3 with TRBJ1-2; no firm D call. This CDR3 contains 15 residues. V was shortened by 5 bases and J by 8 bases, with 21 bases between the two germline ends. The germline V gene has CDR1 SGHTA and CDR2 FQGTGA. The CDR3 region is CASSTSTDVREGYTF. As DNA, the CDR3 is TGTGCCAGCAGCACCTCGACGGACGTTAGAGAAGGCTACACCTTC.